The 3 T cell receptor beta chains reported below all come from one sample, sequenced in a study of cytomegalovirus exposure and HLA in healthy donors. Only in-frame clones appear in the TCRdb table, and some are missing; sequencing was by immunoSEQ multiplex PCR. Of roughly 70,000 clones in the sample, about 87% were seen once. Input material: PBMCs. The receptors derive from a woman in her late teens or twenties in good health and CMV-seropositive.

The chain combines TRBV9 with TRBJ1-1; D is undetermined. Germline CDR1 reads SGDLS; CDR2 reads YYNGEE. CDR3 length equals 12 residues. V was pared by 0 bases and J by 3 bases, with 3 bases between. CDR3 in amino acids: CASSVGDTEAFF. The DNA for the CDR3 is TGTGCCAGCAGCGTAGGAGACACTGAAGCTTTCTTT.

The CDR3 coding sequence is TGCAGCGTTGGTGGACTAGACCCCTTCACAGATACGCAGTATTTT. Residues: CSVGGLDPFTDTQYF. The chain couples TRBV29-1 to TRBJ2-3, with 7 bases fitting TRBD2. CDR1 and CDR2 from the germline V gene are SQVTM and ANQGSEA. This CDR3 comprises 15 residues. V dropped 4 bases and J dropped 2; count of bases not matched to a gene: 9.

The chain couples TRBV30 to TRBJ2-3, with 7 bases matching TRBD1. This CDR3 comprises 14 residues. The V gene's germline CDR1 is GTSNPN and CDR2 SVGIG (reference sequence). Trimming cost V 2 bases and J 2 bases; bases outside gene matches: 4. In DNA form, the CDR3 reads TGTGCCTGGAGTCAGGGGGTCAACACAGATACGCAGTATTTT. Translating gives CAWSQGVNTDTQYF.